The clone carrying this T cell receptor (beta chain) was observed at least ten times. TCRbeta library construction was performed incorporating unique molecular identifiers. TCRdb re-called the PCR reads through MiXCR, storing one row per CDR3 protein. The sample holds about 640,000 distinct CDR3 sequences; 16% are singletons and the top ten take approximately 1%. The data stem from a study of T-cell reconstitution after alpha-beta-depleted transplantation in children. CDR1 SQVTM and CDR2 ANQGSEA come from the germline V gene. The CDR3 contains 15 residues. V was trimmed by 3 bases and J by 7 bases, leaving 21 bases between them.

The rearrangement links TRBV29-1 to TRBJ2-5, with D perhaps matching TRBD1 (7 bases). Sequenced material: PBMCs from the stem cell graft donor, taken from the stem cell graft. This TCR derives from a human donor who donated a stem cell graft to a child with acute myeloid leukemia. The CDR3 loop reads CSVDLPGSQGGTQYF. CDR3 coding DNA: TGCAGCGTTGACCTGCCCGGGTCCCAGGGGGGGACCCAGTACTTC.